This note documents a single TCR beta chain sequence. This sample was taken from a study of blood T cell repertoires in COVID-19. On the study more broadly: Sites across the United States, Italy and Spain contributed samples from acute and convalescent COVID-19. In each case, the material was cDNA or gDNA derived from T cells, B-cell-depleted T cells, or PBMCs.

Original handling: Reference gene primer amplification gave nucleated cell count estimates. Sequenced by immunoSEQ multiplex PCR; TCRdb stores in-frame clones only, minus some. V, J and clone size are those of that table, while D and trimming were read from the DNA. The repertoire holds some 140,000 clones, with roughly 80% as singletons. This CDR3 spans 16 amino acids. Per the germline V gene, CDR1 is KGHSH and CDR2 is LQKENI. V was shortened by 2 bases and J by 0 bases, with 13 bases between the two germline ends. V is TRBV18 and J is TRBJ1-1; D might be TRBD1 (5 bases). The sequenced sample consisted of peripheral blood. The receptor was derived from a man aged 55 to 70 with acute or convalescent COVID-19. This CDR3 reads CASSPGGGAMNTEAFF. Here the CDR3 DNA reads TGTGCCAGCTCACCAGGGGGGGGAGCGATGAACACTGAAGCTTTCTTT.